Detailed here is one T cell receptor (beta chain). In the PCR, 60 Vbeta and 13 Jbeta primers were used. Profiling relied on immunoSEQ multiplex PCR, and the TCRdb table lists in-frame clones only, not all of them. The data hold 150,000 to 200,000 clones, with 85% observed a single time. These data are taken from a study of cytomegalovirus exposure and HLA in healthy donors. The TCR comes from a man aged 18 to 29 in good health and CMV-seropositive. Sample: PBMCs.

CDR3 protein: CASSEGTRAQYF. CDR3 in DNA: TGTGCCAGCAGTGAAGGGACAAGGGCCCAGTACTTC. The gene calls are TRBV6-1 and TRBJ2-5; possible D gene TRBD1, 5 bases. V gave up 1 base and J gave up 9 bases, with 9 bases separating them. This CDR3 region has 12 residues. Germline V lookup: CDR1 MNHNS, CDR2 SASEGT.